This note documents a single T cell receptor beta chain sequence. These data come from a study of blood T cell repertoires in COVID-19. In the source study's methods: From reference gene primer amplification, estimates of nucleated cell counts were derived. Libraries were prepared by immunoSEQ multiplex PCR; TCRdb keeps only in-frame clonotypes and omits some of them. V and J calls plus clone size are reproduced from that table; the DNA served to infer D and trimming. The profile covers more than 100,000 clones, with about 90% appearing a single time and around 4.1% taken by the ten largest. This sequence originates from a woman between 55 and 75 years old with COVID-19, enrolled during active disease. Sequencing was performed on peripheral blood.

The DNA for the CDR3 is TGTGCCTGGAGTGTACCTGGCAGGGGTAATTCACCCCTCCACTTT. This codes for CAWSVPGRGNSPLHF. This chain uses TRBV30 with TRBJ1-6; the D gene is possibly TRBD1 (6 bases). Trimming left V 0 bases short and J 6 bases short, with 12 bases between. CDR1 is GTSNPN, CDR2 SVGIG, per germline (reference sequence). CDR3 length: 15 amino acids.